Listed below are T cell receptor beta chains from one sample, sequenced in a study of vaccination and CD4 T cells after COVID-19. TCRdb reanalysed the PCR reads using MiXCR and keeps one entry per CDR3 protein. Found here are around 20,000 distinct CDR3 sequences, 35% to 45% of them singletons; the top ten hold approximately 30%. These TCRs are of unknown antigen specificity. The source material was CD4+ T cells from blood, cultured in vitro, sampled about 7 months after SARS-CoV-2 vaccination. These receptor sequences come from a human donor who had recovered from COVID-19. CDR3s include the opening cysteine and the closing phenylalanine or tryptophan. A D gene is named only where the DNA matches it firmly. Only part of the rows carry a size: once, few, many, or a class if the clone is expanded.

v_call	j_call	clone_size	d_call	cdr3_aa	cdr3_nt
TRBV20-1	TRBJ2-2	few	.	CSATGTRTGELFF	TGCAGTGCTACAGGGACGAGAACCGGGGAGCTGTTTTTT
TRBV5-4	TRBJ1-2	.	.	CASSLFSAGRLTYTF	TGTGCCAGCAGCTTATTCAGCGCAGGGCGACTTACTTACACCTTC
TRBV6-1	TRBJ2-1	.	.	CASRHPRTDSLSYNEQFF	TGTGCCAGCAGACACCCCAGGACAGACTCCCTCTCCTACAATGAGCAGTTCTTC
TRBV20-1	TRBJ2-5	.	TRBD2	CSASPMTGGRIKETQYF	TGCAGTGCTAGCCCAATGACGGGGGGGAGGATTAAAGAGACCCAGTACTTC
TRBV18	TRBJ1-2	.	.	CASSPEGQGSRYTF	TGTGCCAGCTCACCAGAGGGGCAGGGGAGTCGCTACACCTTC
TRBV19	TRBJ1-5	few	.	CASSIIGLKPNQPQHF	TGTGCCAGTAGTATAATAGGGCTGAAGCCCAATCAGCCCCAGCATTTT
TRBV6-1	TRBJ2-7	.	TRBD1	CASSKTGTGGHTYYEQYF	TGTGCCAGCAGTAAAACCGGGACAGGGGGTCACACCTACTACGAGCAGTACTTC
TRBV7-9	TRBJ1-1	.	.	CASSLAGNTEAFF	TGTGCCAGCAGCTTAGCAGGGAACACTGAAGCTTTCTTT
TRBV20-1	TRBJ1-4	.	.	CSARDSLNEKLFF	TGCAGTGCTAGGGACAGCCTTAATGAAAAACTGTTTTTT
TRBV7-9	TRBJ2-5	.	.	CASSLRGAQETQYF	TGTGCCAGCAGCTTAAGGGGGGCCCAAGAGACCCAGTACTTC
TRBV19	TRBJ2-5	.	TRBD2	CASSFAGTSLETQYF	TGTGCCAGTAGTTTCGCCGGGACTAGCTTGGAGACCCAGTACTTC
TRBV27	TRBJ2-1	.	TRBD2	CASSLRTSGRASRNEQFF	TGTGCCAGCAGTCTGAGGACTAGCGGGAGGGCCTCCCGTAATGAGCAGTTCTTC
TRBV2	TRBJ2-5	.	.	CASFSLWGQETQYF	TGTGCCAGCTTTAGTTTGTGGGGGCAAGAGACCCAGTACTTC
TRBV19	TRBJ1-5	.	.	CASSTPHGDGNQPQHF	TGTGCCAGTAGTACCCCCCACGGGGACGGCAATCAGCCCCAGCATTTT
TRBV7-8	TRBJ2-6	.	.	CASVGANVLTF	TGTGCCAGTGTTGGGGCCAACGTCCTGACTTTC
TRBV27	TRBJ2-3	.	.	CASSFQASTDTQYF	TGTGCCAGCAGTTTCCAAGCTAGCACAGATACGCAGTATTTT
TRBV20-1	TRBJ2-6	medium-sized	TRBD1	CSARNRGRPGANVLTF	TGCAGTGCTAGAAACAGGGGGCGACCTGGGGCCAACGTCCTGACTTTC
TRBV6-2/TRBV6-3	TRBJ2-2	.	.	CASSHFPTGELFF	TGTGCCAGCAGTCACTTCCCCACCGGGGAGCTGTTTTTT
TRBV7-4	TRBJ1-5	few	.	CASSLPVSPQHF	TGTGCCAGCTCCCTTCCCGTGAGCCCCCAGCATTTT
TRBV24-1	TRBJ1-2	few	TRBD1	CATSDSRTGDGYTF	TGTGCCACCAGTGATTCTAGGACAGGGGATGGCTACACCTTC
TRBV20-1	TRBJ2-3	.	.	CSASQSTDTQYF	TGCAGTGCTAGCCAAAGCACAGATACGCAGTATTTT
TRBV7-3	TRBJ2-6	few	.	CASSLTVSGANVLTF	TGTGCCAGCAGCTTAACCGTGTCTGGGGCCAACGTCCTGACTTTC
TRBV20-1	TRBJ1-2	once	.	CSASLQNNGYTF	TGCAGTGCTAGTTTGCAGAATAATGGCTACACCTTC
TRBV7-9	TRBJ2-5	.	.	CASSSGGETQYF	TGTGCCAGCAGTTCCGGGGGTGAGACCCAGTACTTC
TRBV7-8	TRBJ1-1	few	.	CASSRGGDTEAFF	TGTGCCAGCAGCCGAGGTGGGGACACTGAAGCTTTCTTT
TRBV7-2	TRBJ2-3	.	TRBD1	CASSSQQGTDTQYF	TGTGCCAGCAGCAGCCAACAGGGGACAGATACGCAGTATTTT
TRBV28	TRBJ2-7	.	.	CASSDYEQYF	TGTGCCAGCAGCGACTACGAGCAGTACTTC
TRBV6-5	TRBJ2-7	few	TRBD1	CASSSSDRVYEQYF	TGTGCCAGCAGTTCCTCCGACAGGGTCTACGAGCAGTACTTC
TRBV2	TRBJ1-1	.	.	CASRRDLSNTEAFF	TGTGCCAGCAGGAGGGACCTTTCGAACACTGAAGCTTTCTTT
TRBV6-1	TRBJ1-6	.	TRBD1	CASSERGTGLLGSPLHF	TGTGCCAGCAGTGAACGAGGGACAGGGCTATTAGGGTCACCCCTCCACTTT
TRBV28	TRBJ2-3	few	TRBD2	CASSLRRTSGGGDTQYF	TGTGCCAGCAGTTTACGTCGGACTAGCGGAGGGGGAGATACGCAGTATTTT
TRBV28	TRBJ1-2	.	.	CASSLGSLGGWEYGYTF	TGTGCCAGCAGTTTAGGGTCCTTGGGTGGATGGGAGTATGGCTACACCTTC
TRBV4-3	TRBJ2-5	.	.	CASSQDAFQETQYF	TGCGCCAGCAGCCAAGATGCTTTCCAAGAGACCCAGTACTTC
TRBV20-1	TRBJ2-7	few	TRBD2	CSASSGRFREQYF	TGCAGTGCTAGCAGCGGGAGGTTCCGCGAGCAGTACTTC
TRBV24-1	TRBJ2-1	.	.	CATSDPVRAANEQFF	TGTGCCACCAGTGACCCCGTGCGGGCCGCAAACGAGCAGTTCTTC
TRBV6-5	TRBJ2-1	.	.	CASSSPRAGKFF	TGTGCCAGCAGTTCCCCCCGTGCGGGGAAGTTCTTC